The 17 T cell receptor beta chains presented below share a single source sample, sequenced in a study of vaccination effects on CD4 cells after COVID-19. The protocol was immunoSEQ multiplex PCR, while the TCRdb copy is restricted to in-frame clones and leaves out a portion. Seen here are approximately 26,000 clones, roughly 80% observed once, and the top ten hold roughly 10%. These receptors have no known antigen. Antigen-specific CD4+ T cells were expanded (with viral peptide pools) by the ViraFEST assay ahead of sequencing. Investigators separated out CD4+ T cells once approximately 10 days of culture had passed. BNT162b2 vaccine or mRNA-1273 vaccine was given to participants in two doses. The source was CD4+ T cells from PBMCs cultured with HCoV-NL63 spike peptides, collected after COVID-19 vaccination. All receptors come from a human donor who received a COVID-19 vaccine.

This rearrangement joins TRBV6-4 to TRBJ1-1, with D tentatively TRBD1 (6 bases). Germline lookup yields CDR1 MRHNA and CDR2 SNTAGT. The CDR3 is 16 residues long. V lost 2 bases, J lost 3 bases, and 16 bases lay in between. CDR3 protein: CASSDPDRPRYTEAFF. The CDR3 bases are TGTGCCAGCAGTGACCCCGACAGGCCGAGATACACTGAAGCTTTCTTT.

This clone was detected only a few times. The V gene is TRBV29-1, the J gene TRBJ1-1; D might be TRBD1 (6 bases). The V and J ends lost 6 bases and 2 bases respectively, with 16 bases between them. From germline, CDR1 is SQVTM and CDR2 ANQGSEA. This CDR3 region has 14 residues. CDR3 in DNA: TGCAGCGTAGCTACCGGGACACTTAACACTGAAGCTTTCTTT. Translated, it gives CSVATGTLNTEAFF.

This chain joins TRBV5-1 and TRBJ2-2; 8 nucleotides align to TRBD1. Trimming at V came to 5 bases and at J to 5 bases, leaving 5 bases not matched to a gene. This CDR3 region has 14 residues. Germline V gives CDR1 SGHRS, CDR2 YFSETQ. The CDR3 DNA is TGCGCCAGCAGGGACAGGGTTGGGACCGGGGAGCTGTTTTTT. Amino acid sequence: CASRDRVGTGELFF. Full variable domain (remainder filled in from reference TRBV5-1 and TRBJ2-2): KAGVTQTPRYLIKTRGQQVTLSCSPISGHRSVSWYQQTPGQGLQFLFEYFSETQRNKGNFPGRFSGRQFSNSRSEMNVSTLELGDSALYLCASRDRVGTGELFFGEGSRLTVL.

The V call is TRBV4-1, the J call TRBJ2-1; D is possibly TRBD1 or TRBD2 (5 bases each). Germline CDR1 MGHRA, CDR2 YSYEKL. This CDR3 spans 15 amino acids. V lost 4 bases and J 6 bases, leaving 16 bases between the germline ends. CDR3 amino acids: CASSPFEGISNEQFF. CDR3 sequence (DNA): TGCGCCAGCAGCCCCTTTGAGGGGATTAGCAATGAGCAGTTCTTC.

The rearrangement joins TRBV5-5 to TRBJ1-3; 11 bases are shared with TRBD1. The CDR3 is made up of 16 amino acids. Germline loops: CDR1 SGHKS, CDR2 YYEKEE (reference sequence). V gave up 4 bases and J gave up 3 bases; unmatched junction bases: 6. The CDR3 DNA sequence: TGTGCCAGCAGCCCAGGACAGGGGGCGCGTGGAAACACCATATATTTT. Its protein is CASSPGQGARGNTIYF.

CDR3 nucleotide sequence: TGTGCCAGCTCACCACCGACTAGCGGGGGGGCCTACAATGAGCAGTTCTTC. This encodes CASSPPTSGGAYNEQFF. J is TRBJ2-1 and V is TRBV18; TRBD2 aligns across 14 bases. Germline assignment: CDR1 KGHSH and CDR2 LQKENI. The CDR3 covers 17 residues. Losses at the gene ends were 0 bases for V and 2 bases for J; bases not matched to a gene: 0.

The CDR3 loop is CASSPGGTSGNFEQYF. The CDR3 bases are TGTGCCAGCAGCCCAGGTGGGACTAGCGGGAATTTCGAGCAGTACTTC. The gene calls are TRBV5-4 and TRBJ2-7; 13 bases map to TRBD2. Germline assignment: CDR1 SGHNT and CDR2 YYREEE (reference sequence). The V gene end was trimmed by 4 bases and the J gene end by 6 bases; junction bases not matched to a gene: 10. The CDR3 is 16 amino acids.

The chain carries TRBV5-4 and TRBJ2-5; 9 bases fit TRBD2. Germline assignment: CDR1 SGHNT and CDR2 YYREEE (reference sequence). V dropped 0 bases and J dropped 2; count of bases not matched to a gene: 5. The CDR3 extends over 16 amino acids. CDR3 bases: TGTGCCAGCAGCTTGGTAGCTAGCGGGGTGCAAGAGACCCAGTACTTC. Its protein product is CASSLVASGVQETQYF.

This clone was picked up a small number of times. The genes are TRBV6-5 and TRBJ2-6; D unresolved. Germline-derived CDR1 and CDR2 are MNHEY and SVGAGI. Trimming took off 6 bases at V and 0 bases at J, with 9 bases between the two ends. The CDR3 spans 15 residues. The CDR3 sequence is CASSPDGSGANVLTF. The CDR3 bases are TGTGCCAGCAGCCCAGACGGCTCTGGGGCCAACGTCCTGACTTTC.

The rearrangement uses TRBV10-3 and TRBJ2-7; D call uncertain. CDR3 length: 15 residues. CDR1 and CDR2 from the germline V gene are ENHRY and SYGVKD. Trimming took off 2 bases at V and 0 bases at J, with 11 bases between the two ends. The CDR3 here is CAISEGPAYSYEQYF. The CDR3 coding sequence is TGTGCCATCAGTGAGGGTCCAGCCTACTCCTACGAGCAGTACTTC.

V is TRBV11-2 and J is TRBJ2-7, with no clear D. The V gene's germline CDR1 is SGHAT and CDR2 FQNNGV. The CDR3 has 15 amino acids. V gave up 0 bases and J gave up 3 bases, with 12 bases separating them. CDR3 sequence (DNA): TGTGCCAGCAGCTTAGATCCAGCTCCTCTCTACGAGCAGTACTTC. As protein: CASSLDPAPLYEQYF.

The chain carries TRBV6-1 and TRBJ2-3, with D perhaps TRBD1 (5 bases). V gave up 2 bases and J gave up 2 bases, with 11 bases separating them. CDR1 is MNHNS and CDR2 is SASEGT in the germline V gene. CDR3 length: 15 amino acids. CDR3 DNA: TGTGCCAGCAGTGAAACCCAGGGTAACACAGATACGCAGTATTTT. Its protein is CASSETQGNTDTQYF.

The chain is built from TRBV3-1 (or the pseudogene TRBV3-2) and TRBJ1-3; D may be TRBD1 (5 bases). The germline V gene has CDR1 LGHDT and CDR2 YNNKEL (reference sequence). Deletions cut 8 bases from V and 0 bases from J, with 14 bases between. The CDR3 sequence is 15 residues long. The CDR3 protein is CASQTGASSGNTIYF. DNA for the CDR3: TGTGCCAGCCAAACCGGGGCGAGCTCTGGAAACACCATATATTTT.

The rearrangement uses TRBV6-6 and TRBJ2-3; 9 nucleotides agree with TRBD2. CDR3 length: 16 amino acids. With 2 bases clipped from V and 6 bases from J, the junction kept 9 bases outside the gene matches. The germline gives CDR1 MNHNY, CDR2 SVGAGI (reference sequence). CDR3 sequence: CASSYQGGGGPDTQYF. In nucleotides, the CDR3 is TGTGCCAGCAGTTACCAGGGCGGGGGGGGCCCGGATACGCAGTATTTT.

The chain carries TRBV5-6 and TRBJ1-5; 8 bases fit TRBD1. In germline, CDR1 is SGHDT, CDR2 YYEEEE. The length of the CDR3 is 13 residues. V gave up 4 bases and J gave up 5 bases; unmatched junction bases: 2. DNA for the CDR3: TGTGCCAGCAGCGGGGGACAGGATCAGCCCCAGCATTTT. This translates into CASSGGQDQPQHF.

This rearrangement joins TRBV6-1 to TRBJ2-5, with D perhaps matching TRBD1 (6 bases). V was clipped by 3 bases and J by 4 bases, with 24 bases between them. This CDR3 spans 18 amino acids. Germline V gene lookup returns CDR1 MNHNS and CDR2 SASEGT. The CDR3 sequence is CASSDLVSGQIIRETQYF. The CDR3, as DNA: TGTGCCAGCAGTGACTTAGTGTCCGGACAGATAATTAGAGAGACCCAGTACTTC.

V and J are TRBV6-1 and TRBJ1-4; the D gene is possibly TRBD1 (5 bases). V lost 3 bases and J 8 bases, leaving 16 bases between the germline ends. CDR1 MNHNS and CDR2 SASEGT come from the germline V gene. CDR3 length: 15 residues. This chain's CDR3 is CASSDPTRAREKLFF. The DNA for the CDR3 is TGTGCCAGCAGTGATCCAACCAGGGCTAGAGAAAAACTGTTTTTT.